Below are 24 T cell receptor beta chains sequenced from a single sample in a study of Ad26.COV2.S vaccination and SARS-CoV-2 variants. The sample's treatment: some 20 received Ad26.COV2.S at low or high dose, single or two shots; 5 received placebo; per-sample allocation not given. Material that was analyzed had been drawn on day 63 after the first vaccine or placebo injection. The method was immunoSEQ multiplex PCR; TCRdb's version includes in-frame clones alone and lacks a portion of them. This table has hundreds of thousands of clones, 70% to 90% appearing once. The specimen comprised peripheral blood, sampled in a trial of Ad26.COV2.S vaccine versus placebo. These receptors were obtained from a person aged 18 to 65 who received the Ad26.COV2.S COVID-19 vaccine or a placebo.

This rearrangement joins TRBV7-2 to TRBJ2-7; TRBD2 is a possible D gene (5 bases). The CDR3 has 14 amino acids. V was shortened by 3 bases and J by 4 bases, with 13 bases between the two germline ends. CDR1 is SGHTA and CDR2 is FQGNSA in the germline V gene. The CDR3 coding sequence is TGTGCCAGCAGCTTCGGCCTAGCTATTTACGAGCAGTACTTC. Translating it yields CASSFGLAIYEQYF.

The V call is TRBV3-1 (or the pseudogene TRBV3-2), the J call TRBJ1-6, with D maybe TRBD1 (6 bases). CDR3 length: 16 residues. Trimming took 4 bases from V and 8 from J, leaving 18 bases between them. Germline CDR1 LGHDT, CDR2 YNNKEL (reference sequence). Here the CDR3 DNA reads TGTGCCAGCAGCCCTCGACGGGGGCAAGGCGATTCACCCCTCCACTTT. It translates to CASSPRRGQGDSPLHF.

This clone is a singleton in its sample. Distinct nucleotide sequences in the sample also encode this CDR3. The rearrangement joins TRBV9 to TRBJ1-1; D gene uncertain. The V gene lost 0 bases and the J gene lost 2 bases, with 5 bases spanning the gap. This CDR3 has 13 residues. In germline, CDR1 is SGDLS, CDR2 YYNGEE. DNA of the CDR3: TGTGCCAGCAGCGTAGGTCCTAACACTGAAGCTTTCTTT. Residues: CASSVGPNTEAFF.

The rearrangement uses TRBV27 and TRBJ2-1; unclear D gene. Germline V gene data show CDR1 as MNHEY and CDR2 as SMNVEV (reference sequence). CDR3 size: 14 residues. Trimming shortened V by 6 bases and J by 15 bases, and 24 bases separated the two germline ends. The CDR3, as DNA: TGTGCCAGCAGCCCCTCGGCCTCGTTTAATTATGCGTTCTTC. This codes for CASSPSASFNYAFF.

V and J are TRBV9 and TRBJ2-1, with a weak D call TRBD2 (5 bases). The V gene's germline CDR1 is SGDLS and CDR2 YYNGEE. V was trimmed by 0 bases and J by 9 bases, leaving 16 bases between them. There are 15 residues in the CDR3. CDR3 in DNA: TGTGCCAGCAGCGTAGACCCACTGGGCAGCGGTGAGCAGTTCTTC. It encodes CASSVDPLGSGEQFF.

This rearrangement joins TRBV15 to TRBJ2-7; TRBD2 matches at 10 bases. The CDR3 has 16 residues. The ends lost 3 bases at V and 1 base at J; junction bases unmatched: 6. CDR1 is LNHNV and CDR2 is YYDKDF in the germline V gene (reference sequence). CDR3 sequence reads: CATSRPGLAPSYEQYF. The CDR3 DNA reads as TGTGCCACCAGCAGGCCGGGACTAGCGCCATCCTACGAGCAGTACTTC.

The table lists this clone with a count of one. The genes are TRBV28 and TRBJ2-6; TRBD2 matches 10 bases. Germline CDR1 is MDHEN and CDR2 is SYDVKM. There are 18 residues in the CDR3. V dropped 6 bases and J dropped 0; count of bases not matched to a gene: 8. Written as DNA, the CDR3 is TGTGCCAGCAGCAAGAGGACTAGCGGAGCCTCTGGGGCCAACGTCCTGACTTTC. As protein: CASSKRTSGASGANVLTF.

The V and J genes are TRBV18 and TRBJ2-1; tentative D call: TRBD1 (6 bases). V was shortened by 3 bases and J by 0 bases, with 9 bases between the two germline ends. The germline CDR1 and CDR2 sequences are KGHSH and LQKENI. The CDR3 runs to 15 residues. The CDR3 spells CASSPTTGSYNEQFF. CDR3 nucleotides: TGTGCCAGCTCACCCACGACAGGCTCCTACAATGAGCAGTTCTTC.

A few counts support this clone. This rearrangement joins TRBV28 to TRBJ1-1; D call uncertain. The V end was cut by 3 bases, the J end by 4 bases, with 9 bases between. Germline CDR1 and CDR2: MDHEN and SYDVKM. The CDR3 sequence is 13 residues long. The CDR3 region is CASSLDKSTEAFF. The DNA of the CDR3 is TGTGCCAGCAGTTTGGATAAGTCCACTGAAGCTTTCTTT.

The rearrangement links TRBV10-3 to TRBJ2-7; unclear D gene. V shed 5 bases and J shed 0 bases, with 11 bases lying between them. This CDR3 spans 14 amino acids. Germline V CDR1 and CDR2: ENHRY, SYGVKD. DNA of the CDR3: TGTGCCATCAGTAGACCGTTGCCCTCCTACGAGCAGTACTTC. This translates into CAISRPLPSYEQYF.

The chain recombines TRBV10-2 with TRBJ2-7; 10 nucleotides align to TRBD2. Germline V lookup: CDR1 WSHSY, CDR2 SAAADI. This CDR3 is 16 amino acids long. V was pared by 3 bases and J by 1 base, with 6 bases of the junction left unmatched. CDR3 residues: CASSDALLAGSYEQYF. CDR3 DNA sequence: TGCGCCAGCAGTGACGCTCTACTAGCGGGGTCCTACGAGCAGTACTTC.

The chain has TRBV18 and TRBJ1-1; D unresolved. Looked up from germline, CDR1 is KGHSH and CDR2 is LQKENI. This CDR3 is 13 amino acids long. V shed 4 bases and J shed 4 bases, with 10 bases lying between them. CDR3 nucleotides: TGTGCCAGCTCACTATCAGAGGGCACTGAAGCTTTCTTT. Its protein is CASSLSEGTEAFF.

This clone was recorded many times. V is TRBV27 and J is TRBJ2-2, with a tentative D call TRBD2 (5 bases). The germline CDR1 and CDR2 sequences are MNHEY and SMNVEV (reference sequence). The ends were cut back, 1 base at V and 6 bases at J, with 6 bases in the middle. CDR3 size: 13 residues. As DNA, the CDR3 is TGTGCCAGCAGTTTATGGGGAGCCGGGGAGCTGTTTTTT. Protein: CASSLWGAGELFF.

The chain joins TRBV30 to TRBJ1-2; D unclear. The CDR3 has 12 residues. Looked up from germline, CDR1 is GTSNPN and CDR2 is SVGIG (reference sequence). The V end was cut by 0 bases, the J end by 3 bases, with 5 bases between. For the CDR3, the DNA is TGTGCCTGGAGTGTACTCCACTATGGCTACACCTTC. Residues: CAWSVLHYGYTF.

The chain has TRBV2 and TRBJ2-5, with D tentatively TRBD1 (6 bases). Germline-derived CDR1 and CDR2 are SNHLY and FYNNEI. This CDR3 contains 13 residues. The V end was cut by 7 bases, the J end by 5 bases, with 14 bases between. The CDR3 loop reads CASNKDSRETQYF. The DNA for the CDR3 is TGTGCCAGCAACAAGGACAGTCGGGAGACCCAGTACTTC.

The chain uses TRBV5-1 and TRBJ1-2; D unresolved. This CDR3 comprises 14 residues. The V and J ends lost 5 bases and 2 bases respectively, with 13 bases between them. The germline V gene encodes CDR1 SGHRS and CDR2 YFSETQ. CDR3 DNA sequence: TGCGCCAGCAGAAATATGGGTACGAACTATGGCTACACCTTC. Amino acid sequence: CASRNMGTNYGYTF.

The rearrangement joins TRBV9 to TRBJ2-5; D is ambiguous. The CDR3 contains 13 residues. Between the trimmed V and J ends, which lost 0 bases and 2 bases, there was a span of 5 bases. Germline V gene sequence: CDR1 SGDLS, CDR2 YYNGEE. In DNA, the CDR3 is TGTGCCAGCAGCGTAGCTACTCAAGAGACCCAGTACTTC. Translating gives CASSVATQETQYF.

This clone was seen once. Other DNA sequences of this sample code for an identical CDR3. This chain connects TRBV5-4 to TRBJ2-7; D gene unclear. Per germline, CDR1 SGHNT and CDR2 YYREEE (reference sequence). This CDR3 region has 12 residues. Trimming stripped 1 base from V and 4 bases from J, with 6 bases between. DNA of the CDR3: TGTGCCAGCAGCTTGACCGGTTACGAGCAGTACTTC. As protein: CASSLTGYEQYF.

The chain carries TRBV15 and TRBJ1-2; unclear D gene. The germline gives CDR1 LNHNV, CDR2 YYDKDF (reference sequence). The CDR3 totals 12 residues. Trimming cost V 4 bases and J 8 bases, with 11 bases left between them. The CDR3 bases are TGTGCCACCAGCAATAGTATGGGAGGCTACACCTTC. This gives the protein CATSNSMGGYTF.

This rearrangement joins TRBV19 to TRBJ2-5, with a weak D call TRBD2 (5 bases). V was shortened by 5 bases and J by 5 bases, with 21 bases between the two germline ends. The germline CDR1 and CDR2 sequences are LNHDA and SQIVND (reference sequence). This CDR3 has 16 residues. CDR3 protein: CASSASFVFSGETQYF. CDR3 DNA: TGTGCCAGTAGTGCCAGTTTCGTCTTCTCGGGGGAGACCCAGTACTTC.

The chain's CDR3 is CATSGGSLVETQYF. The CDR3 DNA sequence: TGTGCCACCAGTGGGGGAAGCCTCGTGGAGACCCAGTACTTC. The chain recombines TRBV24-1 with TRBJ2-5; no clear D. The CDR3 spans 14 residues. Trimming stripped 5 bases from V and 5 bases from J, with 14 bases between. Per the germline V gene, CDR1 is KGHDR and CDR2 is SFDVKD.

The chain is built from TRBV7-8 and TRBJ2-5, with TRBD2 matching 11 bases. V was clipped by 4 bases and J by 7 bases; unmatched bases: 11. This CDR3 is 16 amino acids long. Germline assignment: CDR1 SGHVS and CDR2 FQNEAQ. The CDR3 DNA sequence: TGTGCCAGCAGCTCGGGGAGACTAGCGGGGCAGGGGACCCAGTACTTC. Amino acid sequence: CASSSGRLAGQGTQYF.

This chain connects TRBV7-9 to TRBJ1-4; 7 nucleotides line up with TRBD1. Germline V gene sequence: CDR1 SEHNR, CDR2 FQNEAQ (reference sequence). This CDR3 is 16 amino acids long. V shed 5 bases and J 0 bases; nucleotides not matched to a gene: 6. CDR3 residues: CASSPKTGPTNEKLFF. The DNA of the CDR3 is TGTGCCAGCAGCCCCAAGACAGGGCCAACTAATGAAAAACTGTTTTTT.

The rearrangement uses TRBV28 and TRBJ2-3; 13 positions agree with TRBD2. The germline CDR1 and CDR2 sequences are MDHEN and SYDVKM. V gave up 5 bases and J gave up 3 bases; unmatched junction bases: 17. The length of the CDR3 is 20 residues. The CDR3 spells CASSLPRGTGTSGITDTQYF. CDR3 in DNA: TGTGCCAGCAGTCTCCCCCGGGGTACCGGGACTAGCGGGATTACAGATACGCAGTATTTT.